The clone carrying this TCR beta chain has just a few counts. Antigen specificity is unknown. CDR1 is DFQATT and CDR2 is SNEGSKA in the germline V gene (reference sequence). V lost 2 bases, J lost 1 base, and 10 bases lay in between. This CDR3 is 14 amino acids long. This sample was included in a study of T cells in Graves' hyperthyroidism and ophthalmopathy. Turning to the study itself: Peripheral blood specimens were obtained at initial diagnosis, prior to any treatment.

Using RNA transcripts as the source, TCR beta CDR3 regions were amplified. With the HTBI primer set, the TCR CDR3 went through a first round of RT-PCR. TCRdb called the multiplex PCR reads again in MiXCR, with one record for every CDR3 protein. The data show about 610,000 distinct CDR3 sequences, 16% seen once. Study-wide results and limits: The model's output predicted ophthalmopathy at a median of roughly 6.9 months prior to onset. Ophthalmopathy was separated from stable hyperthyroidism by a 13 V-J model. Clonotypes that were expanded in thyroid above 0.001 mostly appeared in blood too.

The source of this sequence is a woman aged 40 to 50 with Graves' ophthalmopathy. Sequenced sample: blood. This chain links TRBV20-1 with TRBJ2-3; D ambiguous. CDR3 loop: CSARPTFGTDTQYF. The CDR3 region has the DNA TGCAGTGCTAGACCCACCTTCGGCACAGATACGCAGTATTTT.